This note documents a single TCR beta chain sequence. The germline V gene encodes CDR1 LGHDT and CDR2 YNNKEL (reference sequence). CDR3 size: 14 residues. V was shortened by 1 base and J by 6 bases, with 13 bases between the two germline ends. Method: immunoSEQ multiplex PCR; TCRdb's copy keeps in-frame clones and lacks some. The sample yields some 79,000 clones, about 89% seen once. The data belong to a study of blood T cell repertoires in COVID-19. The origin of this receptor is a man between 65 and 85 years old with active or convalescent COVID-19. Sequencing was performed on peripheral blood. The chain is built from TRBV3-1 (or the pseudogene TRBV3-2) and TRBJ2-7, with D unclear. CDR3 DNA sequence: TGTGCCAGCAGCCAAGGACTCGAATCGGCCGAGCAGTACTTC. Translating it yields CASSQGLESAEQYF.